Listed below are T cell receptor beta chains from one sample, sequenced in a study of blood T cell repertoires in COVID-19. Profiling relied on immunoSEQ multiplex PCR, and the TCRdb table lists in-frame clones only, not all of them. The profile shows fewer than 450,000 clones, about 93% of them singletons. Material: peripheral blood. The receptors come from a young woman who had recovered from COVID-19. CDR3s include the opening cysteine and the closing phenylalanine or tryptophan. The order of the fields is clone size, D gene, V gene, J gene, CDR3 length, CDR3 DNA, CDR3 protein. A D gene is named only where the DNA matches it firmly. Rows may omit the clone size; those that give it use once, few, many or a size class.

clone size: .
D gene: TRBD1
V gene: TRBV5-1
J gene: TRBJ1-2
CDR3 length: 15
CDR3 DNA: TGCGCCAGCAGCTTGGACGGACAGGGGGGCGTTGGCTACACCTTC
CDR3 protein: CASSLDGQGGVGYTF

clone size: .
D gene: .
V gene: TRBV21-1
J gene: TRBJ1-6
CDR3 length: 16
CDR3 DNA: TGTGCCAGCAGTGTAACCGGGACAAATCTACGGTCACCCCTCCACTTT
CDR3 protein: CASSVTGTNLRSPLHF

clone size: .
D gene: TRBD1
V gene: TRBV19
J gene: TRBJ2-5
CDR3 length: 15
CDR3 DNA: TGTGCCAGTAGTTTCAGACAGGGATTCCAAGAGACCCAGTACTTC
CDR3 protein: CASSFRQGFQETQYF

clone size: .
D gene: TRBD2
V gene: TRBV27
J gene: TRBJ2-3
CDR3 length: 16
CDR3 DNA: TGTGCCAGCAGTTTAGAGCCTAGCGGGAGAACAGATACGCAGTATTTT
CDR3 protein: CASSLEPSGRTDTQYF

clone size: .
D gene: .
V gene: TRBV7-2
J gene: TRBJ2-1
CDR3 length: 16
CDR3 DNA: TGTGCCAGCAGCTTAGTCGGTGGGAGGCGGACCAATGAGCAGTTCTTC
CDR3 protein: CASSLVGGRRTNEQFF

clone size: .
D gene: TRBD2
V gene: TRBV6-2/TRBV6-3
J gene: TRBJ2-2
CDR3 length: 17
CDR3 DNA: TGTGCCAGCAGTTACGTGCTACTAGCGGGAAACACCGGGGAGCTGTTTTTT
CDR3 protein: CASSYVLLAGNTGELFF

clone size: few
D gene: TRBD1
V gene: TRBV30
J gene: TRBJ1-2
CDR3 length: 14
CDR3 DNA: TGTGCCTGGAGGGGGGACAGCCCGAACTATGGCTACACCTTC
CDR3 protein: CAWRGDSPNYGYTF

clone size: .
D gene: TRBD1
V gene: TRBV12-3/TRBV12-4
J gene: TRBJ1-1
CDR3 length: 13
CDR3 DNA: TGTGCCAGCAGGCAGGGGGCGAGAACTGAAGCTTTCTTT
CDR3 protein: CASRQGARTEAFF

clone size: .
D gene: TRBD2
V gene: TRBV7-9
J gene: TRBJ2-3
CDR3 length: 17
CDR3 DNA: TGTGCCAGCAGCCCAGAAATGCTAGCGGAGGTTCGAGATACGCAGTATTTT
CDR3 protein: CASSPEMLAEVRDTQYF

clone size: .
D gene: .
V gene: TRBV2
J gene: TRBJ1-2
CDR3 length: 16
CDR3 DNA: TGTGCCAGCAGGATTCCGGGACAAAAAACTAACTATGGCTACACCTTC
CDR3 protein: CASRIPGQKTNYGYTF

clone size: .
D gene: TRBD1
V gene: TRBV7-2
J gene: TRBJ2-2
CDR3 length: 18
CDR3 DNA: TGTGCCAGCAGCTTCCCCCGATTACAGACAGGGATCACCGGGGAGCTGTTTTTT
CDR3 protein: CASSFPRLQTGITGELFF

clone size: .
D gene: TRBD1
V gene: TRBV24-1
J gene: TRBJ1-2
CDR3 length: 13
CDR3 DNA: TGTGCCACCAGTGATGGACAGGTCTATGGCTACACCTTC
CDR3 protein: CATSDGQVYGYTF

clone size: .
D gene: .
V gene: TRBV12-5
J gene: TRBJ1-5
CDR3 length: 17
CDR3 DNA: TGTGCTAGTGGTTTGGTAACAGGCCCGCACCCAAATCAGCCCCAGCATTTT
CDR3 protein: CASGLVTGPHPNQPQHF

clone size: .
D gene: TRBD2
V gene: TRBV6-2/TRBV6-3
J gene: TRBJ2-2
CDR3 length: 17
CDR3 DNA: TGTGCCAGCAGTTATCTAGCGGGAGGGCCGAGAACCGGGGAGCTGTTTTTT
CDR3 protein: CASSYLAGGPRTGELFF

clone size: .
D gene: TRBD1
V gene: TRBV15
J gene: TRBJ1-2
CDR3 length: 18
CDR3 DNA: TGTGCCACCAGCAGAGCTTCAGGACAGGGGAGGATGGGCTATGGCTACACCTTC
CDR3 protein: CATSRASGQGRMGYGYTF

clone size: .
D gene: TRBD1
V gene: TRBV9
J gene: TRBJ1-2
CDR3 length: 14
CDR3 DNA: TGTGCCAGCAGCGCCTCGACAGGGTCCTATGGCTACACCTTC
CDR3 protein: CASSASTGSYGYTF

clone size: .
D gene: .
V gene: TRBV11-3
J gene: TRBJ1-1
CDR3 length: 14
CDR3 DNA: TGTGCCAGCAGCCTTGGGCCCGGGGTAAGTGAAGCTTTCTTT
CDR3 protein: CASSLGPGVSEAFF

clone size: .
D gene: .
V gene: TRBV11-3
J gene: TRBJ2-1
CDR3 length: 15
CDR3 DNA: TGTGCCAGCAGCGCGCGTGAGACTAGTCGTAATGAGCAGTTCTTC
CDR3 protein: CASSARETSRNEQFF

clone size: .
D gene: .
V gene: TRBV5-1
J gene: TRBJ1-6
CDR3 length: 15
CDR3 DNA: TGCGCCAGCAGCTTGTCAGGGCCCGATAATTCACCCCTCCACTTT
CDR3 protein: CASSLSGPDNSPLHF

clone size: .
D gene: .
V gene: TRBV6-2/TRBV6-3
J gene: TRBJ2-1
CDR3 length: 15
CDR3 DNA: TGTGCCAGCAGTTACACACAGAGCTCCTACAATGAGCAGTTCTTC
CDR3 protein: CASSYTQSSYNEQFF

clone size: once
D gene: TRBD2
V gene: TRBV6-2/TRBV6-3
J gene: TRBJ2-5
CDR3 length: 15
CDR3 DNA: TGTGCCAGCAGTTACTCGAGCGGGAGTTTAGAGACCCAGTACTTC
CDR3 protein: CASSYSSGSLETQYF

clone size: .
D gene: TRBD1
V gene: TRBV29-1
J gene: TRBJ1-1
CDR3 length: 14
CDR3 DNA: TGCAGCGTTGAAGGGACGACAGGGGCCACTGAAGCTTTCTTT
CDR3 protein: CSVEGTTGATEAFF

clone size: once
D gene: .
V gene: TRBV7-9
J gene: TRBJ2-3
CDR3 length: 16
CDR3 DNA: TGTGCCAGCAGCTTAGGTGCAGGGGATATATCAGATACGCAGTATTTT
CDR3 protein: CASSLGAGDISDTQYF

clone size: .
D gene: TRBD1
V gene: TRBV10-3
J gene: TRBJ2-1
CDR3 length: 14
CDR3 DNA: TGTGCCATCAGTGGAGGACAGGCTTTCAATGAGCAGTTCTTC
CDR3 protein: CAISGGQAFNEQFF

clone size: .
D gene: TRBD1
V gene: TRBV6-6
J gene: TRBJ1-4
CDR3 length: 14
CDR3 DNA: TGTGCCAGCAGTTCGGGACAGTGGGAAGAAAAACTGTTTTTT
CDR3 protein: CASSSGQWEEKLFF

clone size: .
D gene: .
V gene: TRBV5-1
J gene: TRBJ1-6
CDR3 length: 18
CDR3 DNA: TGCGCCAGCAGCCGGTCAGGTTGGGGGGGAGGAGATAATTCACCCCTCCACTTT
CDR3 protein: CASSRSGWGGGDNSPLHF

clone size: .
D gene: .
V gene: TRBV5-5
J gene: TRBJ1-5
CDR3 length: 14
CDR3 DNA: TGTGCCAGCAGCGCAACAGGGTACGATCAGCCCCAGCATTTT
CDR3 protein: CASSATGYDQPQHF

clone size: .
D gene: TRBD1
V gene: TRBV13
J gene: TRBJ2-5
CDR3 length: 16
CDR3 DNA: TGTGCCAGCAGCTCGCGAGAAGGACAGGGGCGGGAGACCCAGTACTTC
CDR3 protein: CASSSREGQGRETQYF

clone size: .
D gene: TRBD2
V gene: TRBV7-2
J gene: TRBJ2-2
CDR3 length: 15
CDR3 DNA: TGTGCCAGCAGCTATAGCGGGAGGGGCACCGGGGAGCTGTTTTTT
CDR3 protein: CASSYSGRGTGELFF

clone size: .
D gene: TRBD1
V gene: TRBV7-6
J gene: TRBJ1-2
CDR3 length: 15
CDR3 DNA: TGTGCCAGCAGCCCTTGGGACAGGGTGTCGGGTGGCTACACCTTC
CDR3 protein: CASSPWDRVSGGYTF

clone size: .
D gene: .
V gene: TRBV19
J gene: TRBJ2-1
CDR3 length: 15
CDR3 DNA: TGTGCCAGTAGTATGAACCGGGGGTCCTACAATGAGCAGTTCTTC
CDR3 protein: CASSMNRGSYNEQFF

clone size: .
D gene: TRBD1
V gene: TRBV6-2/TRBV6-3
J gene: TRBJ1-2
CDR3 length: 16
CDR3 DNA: TGTGCCAGCAGTTACTCGGGACAGGGGACTAACTATGGCTACACCTTC
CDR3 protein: CASSYSGQGTNYGYTF

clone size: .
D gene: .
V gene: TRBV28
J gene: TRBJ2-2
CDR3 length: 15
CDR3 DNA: TGTGCCAGCACTGGGCGTTTAATGGGCACCGGGGAGCTGTTTTTT
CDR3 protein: CASTGRLMGTGELFF

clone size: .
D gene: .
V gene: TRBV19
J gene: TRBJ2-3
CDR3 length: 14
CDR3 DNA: TGTGCCAGTAGTGCAGGAACTAGCACAGATACGCAGTATTTT
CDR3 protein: CASSAGTSTDTQYF

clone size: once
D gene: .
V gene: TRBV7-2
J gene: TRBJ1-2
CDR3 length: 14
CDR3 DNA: TGTGCCAGCAGCTTAGCGTCGGCAGGGGATGGCTACACCTTC
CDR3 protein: CASSLASAGDGYTF

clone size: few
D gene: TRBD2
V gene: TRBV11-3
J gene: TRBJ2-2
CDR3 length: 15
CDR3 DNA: TGTGCCAGCAGCCGACTAGCGGGTACCACCGGGGAGCTGTTTTTT
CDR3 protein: CASSRLAGTTGELFF

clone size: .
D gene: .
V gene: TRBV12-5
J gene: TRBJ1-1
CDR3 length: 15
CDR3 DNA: TGTGCTAGTGGTTTGTCTGCAGGGATCAACACTGAAGCTTTCTTT
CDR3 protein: CASGLSAGINTEAFF

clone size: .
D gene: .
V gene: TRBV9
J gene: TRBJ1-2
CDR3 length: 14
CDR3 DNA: TGTGCCAGCAGCGTAGCTGGACAGCGCTATGGCTACACCTTC
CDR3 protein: CASSVAGQRYGYTF

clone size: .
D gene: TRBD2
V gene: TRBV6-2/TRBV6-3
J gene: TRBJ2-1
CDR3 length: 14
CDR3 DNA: TGTGCCAGCAGTGGGGGACTAGCTGGCTATGAGCAGTTCTTC
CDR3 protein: CASSGGLAGYEQFF

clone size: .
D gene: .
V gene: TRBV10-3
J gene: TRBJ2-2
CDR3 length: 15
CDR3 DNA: TGTGCCATCAGGAGAACACTAGACCCCGGGGGGGAGCTGTTTTTT
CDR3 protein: CAIRRTLDPGGELFF

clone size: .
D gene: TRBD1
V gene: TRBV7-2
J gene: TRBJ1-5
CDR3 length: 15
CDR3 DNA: TGTGCCAGCAGCACTAAAACAGGGGCCAATCAGCCCCAGCATTTT
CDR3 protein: CASSTKTGANQPQHF

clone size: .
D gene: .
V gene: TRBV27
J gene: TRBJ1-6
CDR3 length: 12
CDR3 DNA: TGTGCCAGCAGTTTACGTAATTCACCCCTCCACTTT
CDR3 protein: CASSLRNSPLHF

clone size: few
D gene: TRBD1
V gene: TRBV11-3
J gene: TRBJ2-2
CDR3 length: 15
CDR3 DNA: TGTGCCAGCAGCGTCCAGGGACAGTTCACCGGGGAGCTGTTTTTT
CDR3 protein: CASSVQGQFTGELFF

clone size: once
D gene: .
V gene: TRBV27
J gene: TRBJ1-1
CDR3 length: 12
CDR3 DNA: TGTGCCAGCAGTCCGCCGGGAAATGAAGCTTTCTTT
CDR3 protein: CASSPPGNEAFF

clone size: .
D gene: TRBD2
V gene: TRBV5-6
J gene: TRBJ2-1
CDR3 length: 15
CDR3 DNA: TGTGCCAGCAGCCGGAGCGGGAGTGGATACAATGAGCAGTTCTTC
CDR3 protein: CASSRSGSGYNEQFF

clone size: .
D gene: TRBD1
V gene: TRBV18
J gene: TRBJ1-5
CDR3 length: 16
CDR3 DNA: TGTGCCAGCTCACCAATGGCAGGGGGAGCGGATCAGCCCCAGCATTTT
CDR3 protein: CASSPMAGGADQPQHF

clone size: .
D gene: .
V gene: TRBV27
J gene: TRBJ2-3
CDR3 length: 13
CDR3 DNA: TGTGCCAGCAGTCCGTTTCTTACAGATACGCAGTATTTT
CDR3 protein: CASSPFLTDTQYF

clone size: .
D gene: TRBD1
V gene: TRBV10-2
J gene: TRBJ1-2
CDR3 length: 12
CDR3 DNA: TGCGCCAGCGGGGGACAGTTCTATGGCTACACCTTC
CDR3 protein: CASGGQFYGYTF

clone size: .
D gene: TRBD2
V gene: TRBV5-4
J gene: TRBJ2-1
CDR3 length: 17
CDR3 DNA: TGTGCCAGCAGCTCCACCCCGGGACTAGCGGGATACAATGAGCAGTTCTTC
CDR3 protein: CASSSTPGLAGYNEQFF

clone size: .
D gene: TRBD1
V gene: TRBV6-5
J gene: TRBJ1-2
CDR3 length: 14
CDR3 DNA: TGTGCCAGCAGAGAGACCGGGACAGGGGGTAACTACACCTTC
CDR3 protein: CASRETGTGGNYTF

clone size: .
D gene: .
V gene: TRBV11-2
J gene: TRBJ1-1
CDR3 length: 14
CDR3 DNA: TGTGCCAGCAGCTTCTCGGGGACACCCTCCGAAGCTTTCTTT
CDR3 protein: CASSFSGTPSEAFF

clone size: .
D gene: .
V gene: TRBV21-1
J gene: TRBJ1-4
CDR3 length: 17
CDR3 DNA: TGTGCCAGCATCGAAAGCGGGACACGTAATATTAATGAAAAACTGTTTTTT
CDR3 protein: CASIESGTRNINEKLFF

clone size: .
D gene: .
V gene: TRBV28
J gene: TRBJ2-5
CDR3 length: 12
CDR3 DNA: TGTGCCAGCAGGGCCTTCCAAGAGACCCAGTACTTC
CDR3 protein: CASRAFQETQYF

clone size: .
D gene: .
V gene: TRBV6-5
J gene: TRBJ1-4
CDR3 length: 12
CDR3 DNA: TGTGCCAGCAGTTCGGGGGGTGAAAAACTGTTTTTT
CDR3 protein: CASSSGGEKLFF

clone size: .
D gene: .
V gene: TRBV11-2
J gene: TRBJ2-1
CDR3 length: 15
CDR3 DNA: TGTGCCAGCAGCTCACCGGCGGACTATCGTAATGAGCAGTTCTTC
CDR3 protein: CASSSPADYRNEQFF

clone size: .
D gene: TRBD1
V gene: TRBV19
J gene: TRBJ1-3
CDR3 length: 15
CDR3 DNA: TGTGCCAGTAGTATAGGGACAGGGTACGATGACACAATATATTTT
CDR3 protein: CASSIGTGYDDTIYF